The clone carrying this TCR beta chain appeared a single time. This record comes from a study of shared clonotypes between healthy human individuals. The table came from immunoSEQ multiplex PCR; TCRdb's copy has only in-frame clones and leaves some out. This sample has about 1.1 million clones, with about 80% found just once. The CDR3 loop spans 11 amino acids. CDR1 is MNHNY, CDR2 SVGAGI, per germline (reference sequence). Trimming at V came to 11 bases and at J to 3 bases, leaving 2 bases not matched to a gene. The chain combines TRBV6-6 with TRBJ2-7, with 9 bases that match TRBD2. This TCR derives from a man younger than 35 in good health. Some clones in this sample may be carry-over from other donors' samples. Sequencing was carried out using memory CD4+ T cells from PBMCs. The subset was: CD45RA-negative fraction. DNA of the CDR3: TGTGCCGCGACTAGCGGCTACGAGCAGTACTTC. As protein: CAATSGYEQYF.